This TCR beta chain was retrieved from a study of spatial heterogeneity in lung cancer. Across the study: The study consistently detected more beta-chain than alpha-chain sequences. In tumor regions, TCR transcript counts tracked strongly with a T cell module score from matched bulk RNA-seq. Study outcomes and limitations: Expanded alpha and beta TCR counts within tumors tracked tumor mutation counts.

The time point denotes: sample taken at primary tumor resection. Without sorting, whole RNA was sequenced from tumor, nontumor lung or frozen PBMC. Within the sample, this clonotype is medium-sized. No antigen is known for it. There are 16 residues in the CDR3. TCRdb reprocessed the 5' RACE reads with MiXCR, giving one entry per CDR3 protein. The data contain about 7,900 distinct CDR3 sequences, 7% of them seen just once; the ten biggest clones take up about a sixth. The material was lung tumor tissue, obtained at surgery. The sequence was obtained from a female donor with early-stage non-small cell lung cancer. V and J are TRBV21-1 and TRBJ2-5. TRBV21-1 has pseudogene status. Written as DNA, the CDR3 is TGTGCCAGCAGCAAAAGGTTTGGGAACAAAGAAGGGACCCAGTACTTC. Its protein is CASSKRFGNKEGTQYF.